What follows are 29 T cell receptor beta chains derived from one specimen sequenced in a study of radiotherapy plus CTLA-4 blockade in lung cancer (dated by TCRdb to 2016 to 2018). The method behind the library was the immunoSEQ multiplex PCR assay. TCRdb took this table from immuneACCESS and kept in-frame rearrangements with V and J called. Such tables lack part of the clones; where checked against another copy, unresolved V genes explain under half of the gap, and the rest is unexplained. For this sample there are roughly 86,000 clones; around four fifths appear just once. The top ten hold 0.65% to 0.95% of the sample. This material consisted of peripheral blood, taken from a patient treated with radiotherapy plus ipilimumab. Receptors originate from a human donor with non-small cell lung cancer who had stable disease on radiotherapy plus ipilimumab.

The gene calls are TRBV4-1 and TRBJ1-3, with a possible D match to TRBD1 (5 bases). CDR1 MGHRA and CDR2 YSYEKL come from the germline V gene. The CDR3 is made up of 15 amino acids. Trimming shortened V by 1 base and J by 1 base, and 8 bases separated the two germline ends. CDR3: CASSQVGTSGNTIYF. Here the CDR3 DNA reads TGCGCCAGCAGCCAAGTTGGGACTTCTGGAAACACCATATATTTT.

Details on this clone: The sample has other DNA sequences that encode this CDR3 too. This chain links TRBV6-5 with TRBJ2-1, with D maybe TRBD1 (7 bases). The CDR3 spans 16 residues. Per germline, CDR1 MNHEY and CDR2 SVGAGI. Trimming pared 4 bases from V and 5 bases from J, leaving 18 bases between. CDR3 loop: CASSSPGGIRNNEQFF. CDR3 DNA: TGTGCCAGCAGTTCCCCAGGGGGGATTAGGAACAATGAGCAGTTCTTC.

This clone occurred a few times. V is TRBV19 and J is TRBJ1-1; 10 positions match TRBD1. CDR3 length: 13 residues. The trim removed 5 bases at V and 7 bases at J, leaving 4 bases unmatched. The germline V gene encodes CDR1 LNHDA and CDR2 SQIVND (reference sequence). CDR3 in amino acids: CASSQGTGVEAFF. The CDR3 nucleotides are TGTGCCAGTAGTCAGGGGACAGGGGTTGAAGCTTTCTTT. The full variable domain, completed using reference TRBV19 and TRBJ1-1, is DGGITQSPKYLFRKEGQNVTLSCEQNLNHDAMYWYRQDPGQGLRLIYYSQIVNDFQKGDIAEGYSVSREKKESFPLTVTSAQKNPTAFYLCASSQGTGVEAFFGQGTRLTVV.

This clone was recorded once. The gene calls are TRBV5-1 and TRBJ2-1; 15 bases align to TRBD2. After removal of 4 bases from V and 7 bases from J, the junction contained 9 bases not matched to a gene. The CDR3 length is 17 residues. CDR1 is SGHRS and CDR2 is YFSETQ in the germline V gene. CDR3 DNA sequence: TGCGCCAGCAGCGCCGGGACTAGCGGGGGGCGTGGGAATGAGCAGTTCTTC. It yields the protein CASSAGTSGGRGNEQFF. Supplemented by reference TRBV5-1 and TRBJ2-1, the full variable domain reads KAGVTQTPRYLIKTRGQQVTLSCSPISGHRSVSWYQQTPGQGLQFLFEYFSETQRNKGNFPGRFSGRQFSNSRSEMNVSTLELGDSALYLCASSAGTSGGRGNEQFFGPGTRLTVL.

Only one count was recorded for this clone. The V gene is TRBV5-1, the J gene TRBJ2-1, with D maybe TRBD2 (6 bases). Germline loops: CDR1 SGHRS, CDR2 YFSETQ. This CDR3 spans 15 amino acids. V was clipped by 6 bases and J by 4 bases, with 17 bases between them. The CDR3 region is CASTSRLGGYNEQFF. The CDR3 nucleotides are TGCGCCAGCACCTCCCGTTTGGGGGGATACAATGAGCAGTTCTTC.

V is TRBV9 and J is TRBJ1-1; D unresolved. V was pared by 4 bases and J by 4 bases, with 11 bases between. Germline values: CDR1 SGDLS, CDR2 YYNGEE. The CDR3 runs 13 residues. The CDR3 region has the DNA TGTGCCAGCAGCAAGCGTGAGATCACTGAAGCTTTCTTT. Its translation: CASSKREITEAFF.

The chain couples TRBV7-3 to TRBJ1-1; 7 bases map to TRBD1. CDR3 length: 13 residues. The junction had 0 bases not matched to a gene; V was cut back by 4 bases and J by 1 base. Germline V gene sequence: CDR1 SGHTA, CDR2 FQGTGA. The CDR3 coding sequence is TGTGCCAGCAGCTGGACAGGGAACACTGAAGCTTTCTTT. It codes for CASSWTGNTEAFF.

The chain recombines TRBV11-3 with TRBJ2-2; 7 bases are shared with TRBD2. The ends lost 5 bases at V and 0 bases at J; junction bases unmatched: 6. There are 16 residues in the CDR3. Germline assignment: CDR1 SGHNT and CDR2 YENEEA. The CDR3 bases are TGTGCCAGCAGCGGTAGCGGGCGAACGAACACCGGGGAGCTGTTTTTT. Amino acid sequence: CASSGSGRTNTGELFF.

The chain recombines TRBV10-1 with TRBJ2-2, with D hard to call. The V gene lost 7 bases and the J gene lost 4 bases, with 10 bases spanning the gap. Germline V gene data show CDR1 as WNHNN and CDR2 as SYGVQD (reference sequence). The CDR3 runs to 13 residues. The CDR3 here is CASKGDLTGELFF. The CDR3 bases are TGCGCCAGCAAAGGAGACCTCACCGGGGAGCTGTTTTTT.

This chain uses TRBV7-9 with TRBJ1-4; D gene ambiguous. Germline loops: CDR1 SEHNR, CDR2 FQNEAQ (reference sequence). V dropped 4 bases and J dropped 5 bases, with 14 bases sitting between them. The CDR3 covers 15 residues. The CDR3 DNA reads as TGTGCCAGCAGCTCTGCCGGGAGAGACAATGAAAAACTGTTTTTT. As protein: CASSSAGRDNEKLFF.

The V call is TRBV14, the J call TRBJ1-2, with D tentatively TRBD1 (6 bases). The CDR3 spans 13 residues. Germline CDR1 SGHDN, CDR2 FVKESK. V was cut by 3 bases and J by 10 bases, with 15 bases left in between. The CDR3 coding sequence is TGTGCCAGCAGCCACAAGGGGGGAACAGCCTACACCTTC. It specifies CASSHKGGTAYTF.

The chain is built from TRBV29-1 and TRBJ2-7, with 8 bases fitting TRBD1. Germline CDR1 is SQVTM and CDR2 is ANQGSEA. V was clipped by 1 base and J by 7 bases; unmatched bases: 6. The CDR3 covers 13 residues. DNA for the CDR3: TGCAGCGTTGAAGTGGCAGGGGGCAATGAGCAGTACTTC. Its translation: CSVEVAGGNEQYF.

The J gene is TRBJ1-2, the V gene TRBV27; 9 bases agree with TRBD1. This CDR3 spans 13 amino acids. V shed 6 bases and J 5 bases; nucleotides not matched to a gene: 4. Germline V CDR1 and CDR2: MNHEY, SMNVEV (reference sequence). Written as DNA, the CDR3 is TGTGCCAGCAGACAGGGGGCAGGGTATGGCTACACCTTC. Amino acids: CASRQGAGYGYTF.

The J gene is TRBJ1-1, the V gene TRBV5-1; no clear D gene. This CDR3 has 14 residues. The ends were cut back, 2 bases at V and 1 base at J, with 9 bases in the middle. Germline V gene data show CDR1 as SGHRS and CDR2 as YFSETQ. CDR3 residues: CASSFGRGNTEAFF. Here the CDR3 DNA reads TGCGCCAGCAGCTTCGGCCGGGGGAACACTGAAGCTTTCTTT.

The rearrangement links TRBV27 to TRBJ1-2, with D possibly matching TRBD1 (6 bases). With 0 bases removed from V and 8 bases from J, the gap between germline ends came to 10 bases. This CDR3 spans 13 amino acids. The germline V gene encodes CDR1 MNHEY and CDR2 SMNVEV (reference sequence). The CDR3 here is CASSLSGGLGYTF. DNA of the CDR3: TGTGCCAGCAGTTTATCGGGGGGCTTAGGCTACACCTTC.

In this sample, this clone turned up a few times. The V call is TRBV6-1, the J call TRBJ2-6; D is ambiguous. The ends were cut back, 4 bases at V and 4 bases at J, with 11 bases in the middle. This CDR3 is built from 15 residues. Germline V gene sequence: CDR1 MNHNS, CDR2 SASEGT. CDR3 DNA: TGTGCCAGCAGTGCCGATTTTGGAGGGGCCAACGTCCTGACTTTC. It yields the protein CASSADFGGANVLTF.

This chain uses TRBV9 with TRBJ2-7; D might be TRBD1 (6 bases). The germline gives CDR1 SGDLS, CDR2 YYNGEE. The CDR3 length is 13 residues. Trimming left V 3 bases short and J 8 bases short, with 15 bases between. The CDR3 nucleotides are TGTGCCAGCAGCGGGACAGATCCTACGAAGCAGTACTTC. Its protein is CASSGTDPTKQYF.

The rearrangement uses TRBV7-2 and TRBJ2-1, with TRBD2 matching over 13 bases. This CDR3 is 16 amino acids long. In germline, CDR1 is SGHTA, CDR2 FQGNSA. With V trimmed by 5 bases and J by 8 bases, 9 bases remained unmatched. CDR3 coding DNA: TGTGCCAGCAGCCCCCGGACTAGCGGGAGAAGATATGAGCAGTTCTTC. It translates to CASSPRTSGRRYEQFF.

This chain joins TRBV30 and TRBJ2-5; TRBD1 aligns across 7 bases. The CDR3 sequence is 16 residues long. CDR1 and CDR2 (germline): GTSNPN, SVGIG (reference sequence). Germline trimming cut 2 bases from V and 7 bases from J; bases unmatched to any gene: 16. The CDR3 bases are TGTGCCTGGAGTCCACGGGACAGATATTCGGGACGGACCCAGTACTTC. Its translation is CAWSPRDRYSGRTQYF.

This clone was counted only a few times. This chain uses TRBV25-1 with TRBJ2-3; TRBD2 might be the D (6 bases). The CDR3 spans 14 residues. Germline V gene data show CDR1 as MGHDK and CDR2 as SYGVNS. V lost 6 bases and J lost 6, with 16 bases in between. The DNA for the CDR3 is TGTGCCAGCAGCGAACCTGGAGGGTCTGATACGCAGTATTTT. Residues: CASSEPGGSDTQYF.

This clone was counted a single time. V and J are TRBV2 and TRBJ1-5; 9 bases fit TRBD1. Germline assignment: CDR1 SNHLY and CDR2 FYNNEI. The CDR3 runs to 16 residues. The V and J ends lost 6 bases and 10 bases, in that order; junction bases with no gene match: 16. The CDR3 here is CASSGQGTQSKIPQHF. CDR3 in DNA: TGTGCCAGCAGCGGACAGGGGACCCAGAGTAAGATTCCCCAGCATTTT.

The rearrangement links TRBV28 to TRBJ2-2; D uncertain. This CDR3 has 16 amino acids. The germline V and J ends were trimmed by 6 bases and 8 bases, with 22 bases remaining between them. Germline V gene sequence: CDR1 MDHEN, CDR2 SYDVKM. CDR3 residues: CASSRPIKLALGELFF. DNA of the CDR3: TGTGCCAGCAGCAGACCGATCAAACTTGCCCTTGGGGAGCTGTTTTTT.

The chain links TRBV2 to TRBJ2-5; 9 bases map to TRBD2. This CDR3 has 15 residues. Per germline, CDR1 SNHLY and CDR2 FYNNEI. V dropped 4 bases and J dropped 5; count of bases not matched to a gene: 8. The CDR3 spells CASSGARGGTETQYF. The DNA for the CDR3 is TGTGCCAGCAGTGGTGCGCGGGGGGGGACTGAGACCCAGTACTTC.

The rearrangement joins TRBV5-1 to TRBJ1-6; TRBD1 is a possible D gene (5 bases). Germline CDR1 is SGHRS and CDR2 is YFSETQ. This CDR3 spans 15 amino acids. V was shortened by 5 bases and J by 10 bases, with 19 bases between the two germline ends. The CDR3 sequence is CASRLAGPGESPLHF. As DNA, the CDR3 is TGCGCCAGCAGGCTCGCCGGGCCGGGGGAGTCACCCCTCCACTTT.

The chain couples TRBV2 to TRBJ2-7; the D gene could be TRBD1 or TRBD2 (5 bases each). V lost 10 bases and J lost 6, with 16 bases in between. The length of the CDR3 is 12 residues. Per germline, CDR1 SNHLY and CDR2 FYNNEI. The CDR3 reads CATRGWGFEQYF. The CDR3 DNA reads TGTGCCACTCGGGGTTGGGGGTTCGAGCAGTACTTC.

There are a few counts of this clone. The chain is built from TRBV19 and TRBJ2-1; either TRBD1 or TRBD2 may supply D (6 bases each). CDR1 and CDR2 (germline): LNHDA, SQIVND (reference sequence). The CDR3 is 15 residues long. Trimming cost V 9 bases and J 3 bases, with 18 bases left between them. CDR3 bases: TGTGCCAGCACGGGGGCCCGATCAGACTACAATGAGCAGTTCTTC. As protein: CASTGARSDYNEQFF.

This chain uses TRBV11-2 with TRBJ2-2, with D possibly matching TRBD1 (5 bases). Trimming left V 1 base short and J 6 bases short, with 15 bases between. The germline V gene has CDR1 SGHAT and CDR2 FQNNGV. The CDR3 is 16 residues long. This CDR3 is CASSLARTGRAGELFF. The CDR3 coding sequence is TGTGCCAGCAGCTTAGCCCGTACAGGTCGGGCCGGGGAGCTGTTTTTT.

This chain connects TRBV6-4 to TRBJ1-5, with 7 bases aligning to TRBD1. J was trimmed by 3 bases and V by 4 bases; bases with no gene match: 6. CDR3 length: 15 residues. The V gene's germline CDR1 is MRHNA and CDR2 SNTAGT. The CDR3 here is CASSGNRGFNQPQHF. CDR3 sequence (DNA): TGTGCCAGCAGTGGAAACAGGGGATTCAATCAGCCCCAGCATTTT.

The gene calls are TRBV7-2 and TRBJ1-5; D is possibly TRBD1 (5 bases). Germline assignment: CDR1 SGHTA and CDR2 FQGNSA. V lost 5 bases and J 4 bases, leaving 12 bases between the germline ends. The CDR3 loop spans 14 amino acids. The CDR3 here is CASSLGRKNQPQHF. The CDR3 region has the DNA TGTGCCAGCAGCCTGGGGCGAAAAAATCAGCCCCAGCATTTT.